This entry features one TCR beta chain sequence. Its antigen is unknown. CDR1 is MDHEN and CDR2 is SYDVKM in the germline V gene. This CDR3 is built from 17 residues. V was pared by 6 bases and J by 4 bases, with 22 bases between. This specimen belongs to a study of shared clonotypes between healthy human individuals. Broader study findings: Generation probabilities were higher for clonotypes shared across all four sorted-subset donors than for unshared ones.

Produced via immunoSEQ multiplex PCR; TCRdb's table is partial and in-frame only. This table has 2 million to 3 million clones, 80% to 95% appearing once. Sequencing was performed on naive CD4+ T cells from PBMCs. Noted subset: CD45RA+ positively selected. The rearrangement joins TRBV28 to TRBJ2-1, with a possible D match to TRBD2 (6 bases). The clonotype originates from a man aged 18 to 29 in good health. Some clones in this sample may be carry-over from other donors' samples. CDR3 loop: CASSPMGVGGPYNEQFF. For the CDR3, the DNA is TGTGCCAGCAGCCCAATGGGGGTGGGGGGACCGTACAATGAGCAGTTCTTC.